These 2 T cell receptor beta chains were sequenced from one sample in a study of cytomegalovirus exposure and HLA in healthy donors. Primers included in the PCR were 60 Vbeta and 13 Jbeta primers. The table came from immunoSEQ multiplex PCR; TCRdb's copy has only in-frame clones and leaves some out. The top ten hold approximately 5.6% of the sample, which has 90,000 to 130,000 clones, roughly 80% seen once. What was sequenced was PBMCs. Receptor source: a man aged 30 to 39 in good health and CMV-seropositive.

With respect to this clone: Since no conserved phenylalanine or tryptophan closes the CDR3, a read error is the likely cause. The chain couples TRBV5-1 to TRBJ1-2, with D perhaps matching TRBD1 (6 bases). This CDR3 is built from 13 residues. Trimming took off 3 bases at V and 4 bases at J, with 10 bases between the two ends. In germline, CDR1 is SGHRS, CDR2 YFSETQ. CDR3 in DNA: TGCGCCAGCAGCTACGGACAGAGCTATGGCTACACCTCC. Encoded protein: CASSYGQSYGYTS.

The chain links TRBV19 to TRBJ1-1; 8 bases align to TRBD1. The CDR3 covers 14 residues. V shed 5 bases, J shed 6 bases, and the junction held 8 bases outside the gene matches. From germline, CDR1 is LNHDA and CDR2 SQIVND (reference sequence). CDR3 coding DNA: TGTGCCAGTAGTTGGACAGGGACGACGGCTGAAGCTTTCTTT. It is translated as CASSWTGTTAEAFF.